This TCR beta chain was identified during a study of early T cells in non-severe SARS-CoV-2 infection. Individually, cDNA molecules had unique molecular identifiers attached to them. One entry per CDR3 protein, called by TCRdb with MiXCR from the 5' RACE reads. The repertoire holds tens of thousands of distinct CDR3 sequences, with about 13% as singletons. Losses at the gene ends were 1 base for V and 6 bases for J; bases not matched to a gene: 11. The CDR3 contains 17 residues. Germline loops: CDR1 LNHDA, CDR2 SQIVND (reference sequence). This clonotype was seen repeatedly, ten times or more. What was sequenced was whole blood. The J gene is TRBJ2-4, the V gene TRBV19, with 8 bases identical to TRBD2. This TCR was recovered from an adult who was a healthcare worker with PCR-confirmed SARS-CoV-2 infection or an uninfected control (not recorded which). The CDR3 bases are TGTGCCAGTAGTATAGGCGGATTAGGACTAGCTGGAAACATTCAGTACTTC. This encodes CASSIGGLGLAGNIQYF.